The TCR beta chain described here comes from a study of T cells in Graves' hyperthyroidism and ophthalmopathy. General study points: Ophthalmopathy prediction by the model preceded onset by a median 6.5 months. Expanded thyroid clonotypes (above 0.001) were mostly also found in blood.

Trimming took off 6 bases at V and 0 bases at J, with 6 bases between the two ends. Looked up from germline, CDR1 is MDHEN and CDR2 is SYDVKM. The CDR3 length is 12 residues. RNA transcripts gave rise to amplified TCR beta CDR3 regions. A first-round RT-PCR of the TCR CDR3 used the HTBI primer set. Each CDR3 protein gets one entry after TCRdb re-called the multiplex PCR reads with MiXCR. In the table there are about 590,000 distinct CDR3 sequences, 13% to 15% of which are singletons. This clonotype has a count of ten or more. The antigen remains unidentified. Diagnoses were established using clinical symptoms, serum thyroxine and TRAb, thyroid ultrasound and orbital computed tomography.

This receptor was obtained from a woman younger than 35 with Graves' ophthalmopathy. Sequenced sample: blood. The V call is TRBV28, the J call TRBJ2-7; D gene ambiguous. Here the CDR3 DNA reads TGTGCCAGCAGGTATAGCTCCTACGAGCAGTACTTC. Translating gives CASRYSSYEQYF. The whole variable domain, filled in from reference TRBV28 and TRBJ2-7, reads DVKVTQSSRYLVKRTGEKVFLECVQDMDHENMFWYRQDPGLGLRLIYFSYDVKMKEKGDIPEGYSVSREKKERFSLILESASTNQTSMYLCASRYSSYEQYFGPGTRLTVT.